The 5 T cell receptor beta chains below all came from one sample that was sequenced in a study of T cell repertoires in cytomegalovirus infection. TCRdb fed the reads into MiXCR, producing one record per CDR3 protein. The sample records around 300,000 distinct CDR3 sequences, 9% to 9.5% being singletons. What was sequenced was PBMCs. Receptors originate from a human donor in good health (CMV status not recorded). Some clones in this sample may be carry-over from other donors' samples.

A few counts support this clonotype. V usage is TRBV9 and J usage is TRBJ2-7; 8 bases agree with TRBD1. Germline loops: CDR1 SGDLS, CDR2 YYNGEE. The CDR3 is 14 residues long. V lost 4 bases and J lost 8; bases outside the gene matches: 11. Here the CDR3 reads CASSSGTGHKKQYF. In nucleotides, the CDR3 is TGTGCCAGCAGCTCCGGGACAGGTCATAAAAAGCAGTACTTC.

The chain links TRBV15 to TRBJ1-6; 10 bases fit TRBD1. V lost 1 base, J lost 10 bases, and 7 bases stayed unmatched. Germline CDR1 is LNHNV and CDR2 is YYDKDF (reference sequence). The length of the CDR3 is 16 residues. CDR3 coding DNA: TGTGCCACCAGCAGAGTAGTGGGACAGGGGAGATCACCCCTCCACTTT. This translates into CATSRVVGQGRSPLHF.

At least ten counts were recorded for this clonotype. The CDR3 nucleotides read TGTGCCAGCAGCTTAGATCTGACAGGGGGTACTGAAGCTTTCTTT. Protein product: CASSLDLTGGTEAFF. This chain joins TRBV7-3 and TRBJ1-1; TRBD1 matches 9 bases. The germline gives CDR1 SGHTA, CDR2 FQGTGA. This CDR3 comprises 15 residues. Trimming took 2 bases from V and 5 from J; bases not matched to a gene: 6.

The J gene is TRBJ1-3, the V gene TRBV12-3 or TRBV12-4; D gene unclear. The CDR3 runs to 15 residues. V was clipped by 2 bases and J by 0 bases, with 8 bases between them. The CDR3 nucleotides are TGTGCCAGCAGTTTACACCGGAGCTCTGGAAACACCATATATTTT. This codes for CASSLHRSSGNTIYF.

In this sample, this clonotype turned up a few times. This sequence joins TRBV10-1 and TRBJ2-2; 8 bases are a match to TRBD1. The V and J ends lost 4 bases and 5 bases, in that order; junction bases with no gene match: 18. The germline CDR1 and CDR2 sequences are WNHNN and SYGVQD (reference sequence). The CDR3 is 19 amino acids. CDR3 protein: CASSAKTDRASIETGELFF. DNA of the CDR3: TGCGCCAGCAGTGCCAAAACGGACAGGGCGTCGATAGAGACCGGGGAGCTGTTTTTT.